The 8 T cell receptor beta chains reported below all come from one sample, sequenced in a study of blood T cell repertoires in COVID-19. This table comes from immunoSEQ multiplex PCR, and its TCRdb copy is limited to in-frame clones, with some not included. This table has under 400,000 clones, 90% appearing once. Sequencing used peripheral blood. All receptors derive from a woman younger than 45 with COVID-19, enrolled during active disease.

In this sample, this clone turned up once. The chain links TRBV24-1 to TRBJ2-3; D not resolved. V was shortened by 4 bases and J by 6 bases, with 10 bases between the two germline ends. The CDR3 is made up of 13 amino acids. In germline, CDR1 is KGHDR, CDR2 SFDVKD. Here the CDR3 DNA reads TGTGCCACCAGTGACCGGGTCCTCGATACGCAGTATTTT. Protein product: CATSDRVLDTQYF.

This chain uses TRBV4-1 with TRBJ1-1; possible D gene TRBD1, 6 bases. The CDR3 has 16 amino acids. Germline V gene sequence: CDR1 MGHRA, CDR2 YSYEKL. Trimming cost V 4 bases and J 3 bases, with 18 bases left between them. The CDR3 DNA sequence: TGCGCCAGCAGCCTCTACACAGGGTCCGATGACACTGAAGCTTTCTTT. Its protein is CASSLYTGSDDTEAFF.

Many counts were recorded for this clone. The rearrangement uses TRBV29-1 and TRBJ1-2; D is ambiguous. Trimming took off 6 bases at V and 5 bases at J, with 13 bases between the two ends. CDR1 and CDR2 (germline): SQVTM, ANQGSEA. This CDR3 region has 12 residues. CDR3 residues: CSVPERTYGYTF. Written as DNA, the CDR3 is TGCAGCGTCCCCGAACGGACTTATGGCTACACCTTC.

V usage is TRBV3-1 (or the pseudogene TRBV3-2) and J usage is TRBJ1-1; 9 bases agree with TRBD1. The V gene end was trimmed by 6 bases and the J gene end by 1 base; junction bases not matched to a gene: 6. Germline V gene data show CDR1 as LGHDT and CDR2 as YNNKEL (reference sequence). The CDR3 is 15 amino acids. The CDR3 here is CASRPEDRGNTEAFF. The CDR3 DNA sequence: TGTGCCAGCAGACCAGAGGACAGGGGGAACACTGAAGCTTTCTTT.

The V call is TRBV5-1, the J call TRBJ2-7; TRBD1 might be the D (5 bases). The CDR3 loop spans 14 amino acids. Between the trimmed V and J ends, which lost 4 bases and 1 base, there was a span of 12 bases. CDR1 and CDR2 (germline): SGHRS, YFSETQ. CDR3 coding DNA: TGCGCCAGCAGCACAGACAGTTCGTCCTACGAGCAGTACTTC. Translation gives CASSTDSSSYEQYF. The whole variable domain, filled in from reference TRBV5-1 and TRBJ2-7, reads KAGVTQTPRYLIKTRGQQVTLSCSPISGHRSVSWYQQTPGQGLQFLFEYFSETQRNKGNFPGRFSGRQFSNSRSEMNVSTLELGDSALYLCASSTDSSSYEQYFGPGTRLTVT.

The chain joins TRBV19 to TRBJ2-1, with TRBD2 matching 10 bases. Germline CDR1 LNHDA, CDR2 SQIVND (reference sequence). V dropped 3 bases and J dropped 5; count of bases not matched to a gene: 4. The CDR3 loop spans 15 amino acids. The CDR3 is CASSMGLAGDNEQFF. CDR3 sequence (DNA): TGTGCCAGTAGTATGGGCCTAGCGGGAGACAATGAGCAGTTCTTC.

The chain employs TRBV29-1 and TRBJ1-2; 7 nucleotides align to TRBD1. CDR3 length: 12 residues. CDR1 and CDR2 from the germline V gene are SQVTM and ANQGSEA. V was clipped by 7 bases and J by 6 bases; unmatched bases: 8. In DNA, the CDR3 is TGCAGCGCCGAACAGGGGTTAGATGGCTACACCTTC. This translates into CSAEQGLDGYTF.

The J gene is TRBJ1-1, the V gene TRBV5-5, with 11 positions matching TRBD1. V trimming: 3 bases; J trimming: 6 bases; junction bases outside the gene matches: 4. CDR1 SGHKS and CDR2 YYEKEE come from the germline V gene (reference sequence). The length of the CDR3 is 14 residues. The CDR3 DNA follows: TGTGCCAGCAGCTGGCGGACAGGGGGCCCTGAAGCTTTCTTT. Its translation: CASSWRTGGPEAFF.